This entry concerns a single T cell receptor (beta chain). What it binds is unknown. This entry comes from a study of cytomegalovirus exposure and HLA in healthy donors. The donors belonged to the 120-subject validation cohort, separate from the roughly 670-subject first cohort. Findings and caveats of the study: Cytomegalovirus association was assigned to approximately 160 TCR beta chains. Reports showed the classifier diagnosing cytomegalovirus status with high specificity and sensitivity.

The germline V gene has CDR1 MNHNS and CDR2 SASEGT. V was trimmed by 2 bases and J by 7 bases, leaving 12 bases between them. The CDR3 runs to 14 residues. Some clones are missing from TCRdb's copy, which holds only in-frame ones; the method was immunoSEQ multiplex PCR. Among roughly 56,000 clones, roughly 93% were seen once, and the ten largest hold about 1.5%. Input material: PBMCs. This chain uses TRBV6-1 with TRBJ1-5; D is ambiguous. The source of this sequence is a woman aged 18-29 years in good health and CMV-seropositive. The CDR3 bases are TGTGCCAGCAGTGAATTTGTGACGGGACAGCCCCAGCATTTT. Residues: CASSEFVTGQPQHF.